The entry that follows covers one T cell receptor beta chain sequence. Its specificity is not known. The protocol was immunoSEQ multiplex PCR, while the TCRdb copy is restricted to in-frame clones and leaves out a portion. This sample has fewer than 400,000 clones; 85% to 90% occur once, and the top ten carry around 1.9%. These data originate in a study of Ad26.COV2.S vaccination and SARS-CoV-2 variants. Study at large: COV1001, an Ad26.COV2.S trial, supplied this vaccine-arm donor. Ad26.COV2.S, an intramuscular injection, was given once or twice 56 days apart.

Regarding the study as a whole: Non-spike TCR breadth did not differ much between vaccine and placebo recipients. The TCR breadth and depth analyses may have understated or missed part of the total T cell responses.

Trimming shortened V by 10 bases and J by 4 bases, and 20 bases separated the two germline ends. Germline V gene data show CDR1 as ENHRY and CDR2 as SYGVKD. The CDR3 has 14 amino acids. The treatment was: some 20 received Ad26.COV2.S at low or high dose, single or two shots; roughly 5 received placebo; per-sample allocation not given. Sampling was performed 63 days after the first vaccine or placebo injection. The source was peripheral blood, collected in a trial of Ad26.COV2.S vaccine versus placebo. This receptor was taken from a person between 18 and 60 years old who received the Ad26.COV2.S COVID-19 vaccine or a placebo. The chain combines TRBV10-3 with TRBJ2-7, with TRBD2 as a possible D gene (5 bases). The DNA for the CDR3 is TGTGCCACCACCCGCGGCGCCCCGGGATACGAGCAGTACTTC. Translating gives CATTRGAPGYEQYF.